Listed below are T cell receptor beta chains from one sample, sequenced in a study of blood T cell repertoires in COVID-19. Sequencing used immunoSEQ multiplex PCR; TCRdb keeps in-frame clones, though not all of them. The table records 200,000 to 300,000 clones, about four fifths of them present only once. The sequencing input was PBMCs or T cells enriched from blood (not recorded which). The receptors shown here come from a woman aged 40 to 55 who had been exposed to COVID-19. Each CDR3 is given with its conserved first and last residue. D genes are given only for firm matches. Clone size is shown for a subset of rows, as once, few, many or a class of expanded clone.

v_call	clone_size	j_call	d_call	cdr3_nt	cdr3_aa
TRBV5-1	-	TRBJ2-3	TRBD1	TGCGCCAGCAGCTCAACTGGCTGGGACAGCCATTTAAGCACAGATACGCAGTATTTT	CASSSTGWDSHLSTDTQYF
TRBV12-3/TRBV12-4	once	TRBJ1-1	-	TGTGCCAGCAGTTCAGGGTACACTGAAGCTTTCTTT	CASSSGYTEAFF
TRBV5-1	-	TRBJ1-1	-	TGCGCCAGCAGCTTGGACAGCAAGAACACTGAAGCTTTCTTT	CASSLDSKNTEAFF
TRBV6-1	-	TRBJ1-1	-	TGTGCCAGCAGTGAAATCTTGGGACTGCTGAACACTGAAGCTTTCTTT	CASSEILGLLNTEAFF
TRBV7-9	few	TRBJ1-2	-	TGTGCCAGCAGCCCCCCCAACGGCTATGGCTACACCTTC	CASSPPNGYGYTF
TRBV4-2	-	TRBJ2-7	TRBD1	TGTGCCAGCAGCCAAAGCCAGGACAGGCTCTCAGTGCAGTACTTC	CASSQSQDRLSVQYF
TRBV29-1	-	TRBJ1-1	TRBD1	TGCAGCGTTGGTGACCCATTACAGGGGGACACTGAAGCTTTCTTT	CSVGDPLQGDTEAFF
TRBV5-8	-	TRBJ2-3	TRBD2	TGTGCCAGCAGCTTGGCCAGCGGGGGCACAGATACGCAGTATTTT	CASSLASGGTDTQYF
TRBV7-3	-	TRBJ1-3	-	TGTGCCAGCAGCTTATTTACGCGACTCACTTCTGGAAACACCATATATTTT	CASSLFTRLTSGNTIYF
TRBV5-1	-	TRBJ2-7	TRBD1	TGCGCCAGCAGCTTGGGGGACAGATTCTACGAGCAGTACTTC	CASSLGDRFYEQYF
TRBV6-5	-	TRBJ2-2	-	TGTGCCAGCAGTTATAGCAGGGGAGCCGGGGAGCTGTTTTTT	CASSYSRGAGELFF
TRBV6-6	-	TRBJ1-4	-	TGTGCCAGCAGGTCCACTCACCCCGGTGAAAAACTGTTTTTT	CASRSTHPGEKLFF
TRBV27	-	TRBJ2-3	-	TGTGCCAGCATCCCATTACGGGGCACAGATACGCAGTATTTT	CASIPLRGTDTQYF
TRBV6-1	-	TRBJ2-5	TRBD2	TGTGCCAGCAGTGAAGGAGTAGCGGGGGGCCTCCGGGAGACCCAGTACTTC	CASSEGVAGGLRETQYF
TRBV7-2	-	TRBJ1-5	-	TGTGCCAGCAGCTTAGTAGGCCAGGACAACCAGCCCCAGCATTTT	CASSLVGQDNQPQHF
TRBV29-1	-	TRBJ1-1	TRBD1	TGCAGCGTTGATCAGGGGGCGGGCGCTTTCTTT	CSVDQGAGAFF
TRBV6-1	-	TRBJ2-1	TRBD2	TGTGCCAGCAGTGAAGCTCTGCTAGCGGAGGACAATGAGCAGTTCTTC	CASSEALLAEDNEQFF
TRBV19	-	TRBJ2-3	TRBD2	TGTGCCAGTAGTAATGGCGGGGGGGAACAAACGCAGTATTTT	CASSNGGGEQTQYF
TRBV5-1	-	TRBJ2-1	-	TGCGCCAGCAGCTTGGTGTCCGACAATGAGCAGTTCTTC	CASSLVSDNEQFF
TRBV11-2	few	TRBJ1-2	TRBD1	TGTGCCAGCAGCAAGAGACAGGGAGTGTCCGCGGGTTATGGCTACACCTTC	CASSKRQGVSAGYGYTF
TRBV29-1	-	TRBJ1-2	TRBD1	TGCAGCGTTGTATCAGGGGGGATCTATGGCTACACCTTC	CSVVSGGIYGYTF
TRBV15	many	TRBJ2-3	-	TGTGCCACCAGCAGAGCGGGTTTCATAACGCAGTATTTT	CATSRAGFITQYF
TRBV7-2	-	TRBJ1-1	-	TGTGCCAGCAGTTCGTTGGCGAACACTGAAGCTTTCTTT	CASSSLANTEAFF
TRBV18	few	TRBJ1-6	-	TGTGCCAGCTCACACTCATCGAACTTTGACCTCCACTTT	CASSHSSNFDLHF
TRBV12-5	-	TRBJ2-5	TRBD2	TGTGCTAGTGGCGATCTAGCGGGGGGGCGAGAGACCCAGTACTTC	CASGDLAGGRETQYF
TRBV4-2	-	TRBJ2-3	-	TGTGCCAGCAGCCAAGGACCCGGTAGGACTCCACCCCTGAAAACTAGCACAGATACGCAGTATTTT	CASSQGPGRTPPLKTSTDTQYF
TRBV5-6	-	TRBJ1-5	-	TGTGCCAGCAGCATACCGACAGATAGCAATCAGCCCCAGCATTTT	CASSIPTDSNQPQHF
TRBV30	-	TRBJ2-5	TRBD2	TGTGCCTGGGATTTGAGCGGGGGAGCGGAGACCCAGTACTTC	CAWDLSGGAETQYF
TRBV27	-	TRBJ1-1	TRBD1	TGTGCCAGCAGTCTCAGCAGGGGGCCCTACACTGAAGCTTTCTTT	CASSLSRGPYTEAFF
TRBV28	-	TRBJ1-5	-	TGTGCCAGCAGTTTGCAGGGCAGAAATCAGCCCCAGCATTTT	CASSLQGRNQPQHF
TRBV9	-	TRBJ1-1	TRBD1	TGTGCCAGCAGCGAGACAGGGGGCGGGAACACTGAAGCTTTCTTT	CASSETGGGNTEAFF
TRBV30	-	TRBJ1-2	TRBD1	TGTGCCTGGTCCGGACCAAGACCGGGACAGCCCTATGGCTACACCTTC	CAWSGPRPGQPYGYTF
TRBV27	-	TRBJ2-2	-	TGTGCCAGCAGTTTTGCGACAGGGAACACCGGGGAGCTGTTTTTT	CASSFATGNTGELFF
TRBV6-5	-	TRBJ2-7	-	TGTGCCAGGTCGCCCGGGACTCACGAGCAGTACTTC	CARSPGTHEQYF
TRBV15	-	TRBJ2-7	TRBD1	TGTGCCACCAGCAGACCTACAGGGGTTGCCTACGAGCAGTACTTC	CATSRPTGVAYEQYF
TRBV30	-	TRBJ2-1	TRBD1	TGTGCCTGGAGGTCCCGACAGGGTTTTTCCTACAATGAGCAGTTCTTC	CAWRSRQGFSYNEQFF
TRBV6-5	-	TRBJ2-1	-	TGTGCCAGCAGTTCCTCCGGGGAGGGGGGGACGAATGAGCAGTTCTTC	CASSSSGEGGTNEQFF
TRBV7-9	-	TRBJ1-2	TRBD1	TGTGCCAGCAGCCAGAGGGACAGCGTGCGAGGCTACACCTTC	CASSQRDSVRGYTF
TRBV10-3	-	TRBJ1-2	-	TGTGCCATCAGTGAAGGGCAGGGGGGCTACACCTTC	CAISEGQGGYTF
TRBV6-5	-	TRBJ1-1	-	TGTGCCAGCAGTTACACAGGGTACGATGAAGCTTTCTTT	CASSYTGYDEAFF
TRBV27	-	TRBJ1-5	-	TGTGCCAGCAGTTCTCGGGTCAATCAGCCCCAGCATTTT	CASSSRVNQPQHF
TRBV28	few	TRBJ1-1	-	TGTGTAAGTGGGGCAGGAATTTTT	CVSGAGIF